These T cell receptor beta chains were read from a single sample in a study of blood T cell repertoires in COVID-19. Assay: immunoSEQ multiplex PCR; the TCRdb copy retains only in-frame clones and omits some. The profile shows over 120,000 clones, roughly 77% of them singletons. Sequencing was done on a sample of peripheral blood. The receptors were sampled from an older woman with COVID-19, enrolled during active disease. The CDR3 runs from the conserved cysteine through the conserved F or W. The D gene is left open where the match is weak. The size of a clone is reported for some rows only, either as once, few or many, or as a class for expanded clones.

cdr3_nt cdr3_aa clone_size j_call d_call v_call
TGTGCCAGCAGTTTTGGGACTGGGAGCTCCTATAATTCACCCCTCCACTTT CASSFGTGSSYNSPLHF - TRBJ1-6 - TRBV27
TGTGCCAGCAGCTTGCAGGGGTTGGCTGGAAACACCATATATTTT CASSLQGLAGNTIYF - TRBJ1-3 - TRBV7-9
TGTGCCAGCAGTTTAAGCAGGGGACTAGCGTTCGATCGCACAGATACGCAGTATTTT CASSLSRGLAFDRTDTQYF - TRBJ2-3 TRBD2 TRBV7-2
TGTGCCAGCAGTCCCCAACAGGGGACCAATCAGCCCCAGCATTTT CASSPQQGTNQPQHF - TRBJ1-5 TRBD1 TRBV28
TGTGCCAGCATCGGCGGCCGTACAACTAATGAAAAACTGTTTTTT CASIGGRTTNEKLFF - TRBJ1-4 - TRBV2
TGTGCCACCAAAGGGGGAACCCCCTCTGGAAACACCATATATTTT CATKGGTPSGNTIYF - TRBJ1-3 - TRBV5-4
TGTGCCAGCACTGGGCTAGCGGGGGAGACCCAGTACTTC CASTGLAGETQYF - TRBJ2-5 TRBD2 TRBV6-5
TGTGCCAGCAGCTTGAAACAGGGTCGGAGTGAAAAACTGTTTTTT CASSLKQGRSEKLFF - TRBJ1-4 - TRBV5-6
TGCGCCAGCAGCTGGACAGGGGGAAATGAAAAACTGTTTTTT CASSWTGGNEKLFF - TRBJ1-4 TRBD1 TRBV5-1
TGTGCCAGCAATAGAGCCGGGACACTAGAAGCTTTCTTT CASNRAGTLEAFF - TRBJ1-1 - TRBV2
TGTGCCAGCAGTGAGTCAGGGTTAGCTAACTATGGCTACACCTTC CASSESGLANYGYTF - TRBJ1-2 - TRBV6-1
TGTGCCAGCAGCCAGCGGGACCGGCCGGGAGCACCCCTCCACTTT CASSQRDRPGAPLHF - TRBJ1-6 - TRBV7-9
TGTGCCAGCGGAGACTATCATAATTCACCCCTCCACTTT CASGDYHNSPLHF - TRBJ1-6 - TRBV7-3
TGCAGTGCTAGAGACCTATCGGTTCAGTACTTC CSARDLSVQYF few TRBJ2-4 - TRBV20-1
TGTGCCAGCAGTTACTCGGGGACAGATAATCAGCCCCAGCATTTT CASSYSGTDNQPQHF - TRBJ1-5 TRBD1 TRBV6-8
TGTGCCACCAGTCCTAGACAGGGGATACACGAGCAGTACTTC CATSPRQGIHEQYF - TRBJ2-7 TRBD1 TRBV24-1
TGTGCCAGCAGCACCGGGACAGGGGGCGTGGAGACCCAGTACTTC CASSTGTGGVETQYF - TRBJ2-5 TRBD1 TRBV2
TGCGCCAGCAGGGGACTGGTATACAATGAGCAGTTCTTC CASRGLVYNEQFF - TRBJ2-1 - TRBV5-1
TGTGCCAGCAGTGACGGGTTCGGAAACACCATATATTTT CASSDGFGNTIYF - TRBJ1-3 - TRBV6-1
TGCGCCAGCAGCCCCCCCCCACAGGGGAGTTATGAAAAACTGTTTTTT CASSPPPQGSYEKLFF - TRBJ1-4 TRBD1 TRBV4-1
TGTGCCAGTAGTCTCACTCCCGACAGATCGGGTAATTCACCCCTCCACTTT CASSLTPDRSGNSPLHF - TRBJ1-6 - TRBV19
TGTGCCACCAGCCAAGGGGGCAGCTCCTATGGCTACACCTTC CATSQGGSSYGYTF - TRBJ1-2 TRBD1 TRBV15
TGTGCCAGCAGTTTGGGGCTAGCGGGGGTCCAAGAGACCCAGTACTTC CASSLGLAGVQETQYF - TRBJ2-5 TRBD2 TRBV28
TGTGCCAGCAGTGAAGGGCAGTTGGGCAATCAGCCCCAGCATTTT CASSEGQLGNQPQHF - TRBJ1-5 - TRBV6-1
TGTGCCAGCAGCCCTGGAGGGTCTACCTACGAGCAGTACTTC CASSPGGSTYEQYF - TRBJ2-7 - TRBV7-8